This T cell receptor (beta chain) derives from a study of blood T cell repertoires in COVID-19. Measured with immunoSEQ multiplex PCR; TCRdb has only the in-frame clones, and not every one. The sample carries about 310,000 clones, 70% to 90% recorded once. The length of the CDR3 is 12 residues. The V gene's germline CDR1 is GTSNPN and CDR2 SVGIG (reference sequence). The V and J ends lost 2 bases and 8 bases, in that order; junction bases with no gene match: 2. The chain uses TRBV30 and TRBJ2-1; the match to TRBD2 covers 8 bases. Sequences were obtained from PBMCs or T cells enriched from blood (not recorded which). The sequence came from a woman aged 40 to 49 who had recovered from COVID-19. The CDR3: CAWSPGGDEQFF. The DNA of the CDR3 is TGTGCCTGGAGTCCGGGGGGGGATGAGCAGTTCTTC.